A selection of T cell receptor beta chains follows, all from one sample in a study of blood T cell repertoires in COVID-19. Using immunoSEQ multiplex PCR, the repertoire was profiled, and TCRdb retains in-frame clones only, with some absent. The sample consists of some 400,000 clones, about 87% of them appearing once. Sequencing was carried out using peripheral blood. These receptors came from a woman in her 30s with COVID-19, enrolled during active disease. CDR3s include the opening cysteine and the closing phenylalanine or tryptophan. D genes are given only for firm matches. Rows may omit the clone size; those that give it use once, few, many or a size class.

CDR3aa,CDR3nt,j_gene,abundance,v_gene,d_gene
CASSSTGSGETQYF,TGTGCCAGCAGCTCGACAGGGAGTGGGGAGACCCAGTACTTC,TRBJ2-5,NA,TRBV7-8,TRBD1
CAISASSGRKETQYF,TGTGCCATCAGTGCCTCTAGCGGGAGGAAAGAGACCCAGTACTTC,TRBJ2-5,once,TRBV10-3,TRBD2
CASSQTGVPYEQYF,TGTGCCAGCAGTCAGACAGGGGTGCCCTACGAGCAGTACTTC,TRBJ2-7,NA,TRBV6-5,TRBD1
CASTRNRGYNEQFF,TGTGCCAGCACTAGAAACAGGGGTTACAATGAGCAGTTCTTC,TRBJ2-1,NA,TRBV2,TRBD1
CASSVEGGLADTQYF,TGTGCCAGCAGCGTAGAAGGAGGGTTGGCAGATACGCAGTATTTT,TRBJ2-3,once,TRBV9,NA
CASSPDYNEQFF,TGCGCCAGCAGCCCAGACTACAATGAGCAGTTCTTC,TRBJ2-1,once,TRBV5-1,NA
CASSSGTGREKLFF,TGTGCCAGCAGTTCCGGGACAGGGAGGGAAAAACTGTTTTTT,TRBJ1-4,NA,TRBV28,TRBD1
CASSLSTGFNTEAFF,TGTGCCAGCAGCTTGAGCACAGGGTTCAACACTGAAGCTTTCTTT,TRBJ1-1,NA,TRBV5-6,NA
CASSLNRVMQYF,TGCGCCAGCAGCTTGAACAGGGTTATGCAGTATTTT,TRBJ2-3,NA,TRBV5-1,NA
CASIRGLIVGTGEYQPQHF,TGTGCCAGCATAAGGGGCCTAATTGTGGGGACAGGGGAATATCAGCCCCAGCATTTT,TRBJ1-5,NA,TRBV28,TRBD1
CATRDRGLNQPQHF,TGTGCCACTAGGGACAGGGGGCTGAATCAGCCCCAGCATTTT,TRBJ1-5,NA,TRBV15,TRBD1
CASSVTGGNEQFF,TGTGCCAGCAGCGTAACCGGCGGCAATGAGCAGTTCTTC,TRBJ2-1,NA,TRBV9,NA
CSVVQGTMNTEAFF,TGCAGCGTTGTACAGGGAACTATGAACACTGAAGCTTTCTTT,TRBJ1-1,NA,TRBV29-1,NA
CASSSPQDGTLYGYTF,TGTGCCAGCAGCTCCCCTCAGGACGGGACACTCTATGGCTACACCTTC,TRBJ1-2,NA,TRBV6-2/TRBV6-3,NA
CASSPGQGFINTEAFF,TGTGCCAGCAGCCCGGGACAGGGATTTATTAACACTGAAGCTTTCTTT,TRBJ1-1,NA,TRBV5-4,TRBD1
CASSLGGNSYEQYF,TGTGCCAGCAGCTTGGGCGGGAACTCCTACGAGCAGTACTTC,TRBJ2-7,NA,TRBV7-2,NA
CASSVASSGTSNEQFF,TGTGCCAGCAGCGTAGCCTCTTCCGGGACTAGCAATGAGCAGTTCTTC,TRBJ2-1,NA,TRBV9,TRBD2
CAWSVRRVLATVPLSTDTQYF,TGTGCCTGGAGTGTACGACGGGTTCTGGCGACGGTTCCCTTAAGCACAGATACGCAGTATTTT,TRBJ2-3,NA,TRBV30,NA
CASSPGLSSSQPQHF,TGTGCCAGCAGCCCGGGACTCTCTTCCAGTCAGCCCCAGCATTTT,TRBJ1-5,NA,TRBV7-2,NA
CASSTPGLATNEQFF,TGTGCCAGTAGTACTCCGGGGCTAGCGACTAATGAGCAGTTCTTC,TRBJ2-1,once,TRBV19,NA
CAWVFGLQLTDTQYF,TGTGCCTGGGTGTTCGGTCTCCAACTCACAGATACGCAGTATTTT,TRBJ2-3,once,TRBV30,NA
CASSPLAGGSDTQYF,TGTGCCAGCTCACCACTCGCGGGAGGGTCAGATACGCAGTATTTT,TRBJ2-3,NA,TRBV18,TRBD2
CASSLGQVSSYEQYF,TGTGCCAGCTCGCTCGGACAGGTTAGCTCCTACGAGCAGTACTTC,TRBJ2-7,NA,TRBV18,TRBD1
CASSSQTYEQYF,TGCGCCAGCAGTTCCCAAACCTACGAGCAGTACTTC,TRBJ2-7,NA,TRBV5-1,NA
CASSVVFDGLAGLNTQYF,TGTGCCAGCAGCGTAGTGTTTGATGGACTAGCGGGCCTGAATACGCAGTATTTT,TRBJ2-3,few,TRBV9,TRBD2
CASIGGSSYNEQFF,TGTGCCAGTATTGGTGGGAGCTCCTACAATGAGCAGTTCTTC,TRBJ2-1,NA,TRBV19,NA
CASSADNRVYAEQYF,TGTGCCAGCAGCGCGGATAACAGGGTCTACGCCGAGCAGTACTTC,TRBJ2-7,NA,TRBV7-9,NA
CASSPGTTPYNEQFF,TGTGCCAGCAGCCCCGGGACTACACCCTACAATGAGCAGTTCTTC,TRBJ2-1,once,TRBV9,TRBD2
CASSLDITFRLSGANVLTF,TGTGCCAGCAGCTTAGATATCACTTTTAGACTCTCTGGGGCCAACGTCCTGACTTTC,TRBJ2-6,NA,TRBV11-2,NA
CASSGQAGTQETQYF,TGTGCCAGCAGCGGACAAGCGGGGACACAAGAGACCCAGTACTTC,TRBJ2-5,NA,TRBV7-2,NA
CASSHDRGAYEQYF,TGTGCCAGCAGTCACGACAGGGGGGCCTACGAGCAGTACTTC,TRBJ2-7,NA,TRBV7-9,TRBD1
CASSQGGVDTQYF,TGTGCCAGCAGCCAAGGCGGTGTAGATACGCAGTATTTT,TRBJ2-3,NA,TRBV14,NA
CASTSTGEGGYTF,TGTGCCAGCACCTCGACAGGGGAAGGCGGCTACACCTTC,TRBJ1-2,NA,TRBV28,TRBD1
CAWSKDRGETQYF,TGTGCCTGGAGTAAAGACCGGGGGGAGACCCAGTACTTC,TRBJ2-5,NA,TRBV30,NA
CASSDRANNYGYTF,TGTGCCAGCAGTGACAGGGCTAATAACTATGGCTACACCTTC,TRBJ1-2,NA,TRBV2,NA
CASSFRGASEQYF,TGTGCCAGCAGTTTTCGGGGGGCCTCCGAGCAGTACTTC,TRBJ2-7,NA,TRBV12-3/TRBV12-4,NA
CASRGREDNQPQHF,TGTGCCAGCAGAGGGCGGGAAGACAATCAGCCCCAGCATTTT,TRBJ1-5,once,TRBV7-2,NA
CASSPGTSGYNEQFF,TGTGCCAGCTCACCCGGGACTAGCGGCTACAATGAGCAGTTCTTC,TRBJ2-1,NA,TRBV18,TRBD2
CASSLSGPGAANPYEQYF,TGTGCCAGCAGTTTATCGGGGCCTGGGGCGGCCAACCCCTACGAGCAGTACTTC,TRBJ2-7,many,TRBV27,NA
CASSPGAGTLHF,TGTGCCAGCTCACCGGGGGCCGGGACCCTCCACTTT,TRBJ1-6,NA,TRBV18,NA